The 18 T cell receptor beta chains below come from one sample, sequenced in a study of vaccination and CD4 T cells after COVID-19. Cultured CD4+ T cell DNA underwent sequencing with the Oncomine TCR Beta short-read assay. TCRdb called the PCR reads again in MiXCR, with one record for every CDR3 protein. The table records about 23,000 distinct CDR3 sequences, 35% of them present only once. Their specific antigens are unknown. Time point given: late sampling 161 to 241 days after vaccination in three convalescent patients. Treatment reported: approximately 10-day PBMC culture with coronavirus spike peptide pools or control peptides (ViraFEST assay). The material was CD4+ T cells from blood, cultured in vitro, obtained about 7 months after SARS-CoV-2 vaccination. Receptors originate from a human donor who had recovered from COVID-19.

The V call is TRBV5-6, the J call TRBJ2-3; 8 nucleotides line up with TRBD2. This CDR3 comprises 16 residues. The V gene end was trimmed by 4 bases and the J gene end by 4 bases; junction bases not matched to a gene: 11. The germline CDR1 and CDR2 sequences are SGHDT and YYEEEE. Here the CDR3 reads CASSPGLAYSPDTQYF. The CDR3 region has the DNA TGTGCCAGCAGCCCCGGACTAGCCTACTCCCCAGATACGCAGTATTTT.

The rearrangement uses TRBV28 and TRBJ2-7; no clear D. The CDR3 runs 13 residues. V was cut by 8 bases and J by 3 bases, with 14 bases left in between. Germline CDR1 MDHEN, CDR2 SYDVKM. The DNA for the CDR3 is TGTGCCAGCTCCCTCCAGCATAGCTACGAGCAGTACTTC. It encodes CASSLQHSYEQYF.

The J gene is TRBJ1-5, the V gene TRBV20-1; 8 nucleotides align to TRBD1. CDR1 DFQATT and CDR2 SNEGSKA come from the germline V gene (reference sequence). There are 13 residues in the CDR3. V was clipped by 5 bases and J by 7 bases; unmatched bases: 7. For the CDR3, the DNA is TGCAGTGCTGCGGACAGGGAGGAACAGCCCCAGCATTTT. Protein sequence: CSAADREEQPQHF.

The J gene is TRBJ1-1, the V gene TRBV6-2 or TRBV6-3, with D perhaps TRBD1 (5 bases). The V gene's germline CDR1 is MNHEY and CDR2 SVGEGT. V lost 4 bases and J 2 bases, leaving 14 bases between the germline ends. CDR3 size: 15 residues. The CDR3, as DNA: TGTGCCAGCAGTTCCCGTGGGAGGGGTAACACTGAAGCTTTCTTT. Its protein is CASSSRGRGNTEAFF.

The V call is TRBV2, the J call TRBJ2-5, with 11 bases aligning to TRBD2. This CDR3 region has 15 residues. V was pared by 3 bases and J by 5 bases, with 5 bases of the junction left unmatched. Looked up from germline, CDR1 is SNHLY and CDR2 is FYNNEI. CDR3 sequence reads: CASSDSGRARETQYF. The CDR3, as DNA: TGTGCCAGCAGTGATAGCGGGAGGGCCAGGGAGACCCAGTACTTC.

The CDR3 sequence: CASRVRTGVGGWSYEQYF. The CDR3 DNA reads TGTGCCAGCAGGGTCCGGACAGGGGTAGGTGGGTGGTCCTACGAGCAGTACTTC. This chain connects TRBV27 to TRBJ2-7, with 9 positions matching TRBD1. Germline V lookup: CDR1 MNHEY, CDR2 SMNVEV (reference sequence). J gave up 1 base and V 6 bases, and 16 bases lay outside the gene matches. The length of the CDR3 is 18 residues.

The J gene is TRBJ1-3, the V gene TRBV20-1; 9 nucleotides align to TRBD1. The CDR3 spans 13 residues. CDR1 and CDR2 (germline): DFQATT, SNEGSKA (reference sequence). The ends lost 6 bases at V and 4 bases at J; junction bases unmatched: 4. The CDR3 here is CSATDRGGNTIYF. The CDR3 DNA sequence: TGCAGTGCCACGGACAGGGGAGGAAACACCATATATTTT.

This chain uses TRBV7-8 with TRBJ2-1; no clear D gene. From germline, CDR1 is SGHVS and CDR2 FQNEAQ. Trimming cost V 4 bases and J 4 bases, with 5 bases left between them. CDR3 length equals 12 residues. CDR3 residues: CASSSGYNEQFF. The CDR3 nucleotides read TGTGCCAGCAGCTCCGGTTACAATGAGCAGTTCTTC.

The V and J genes are TRBV6-2 or TRBV6-3 and TRBJ1-6, with D maybe TRBD1 (6 bases). Trimming removed 2 bases from V and 7 bases from J, with 9 bases in between. Germline values: CDR1 MNHEY, CDR2 SVGEGT. This CDR3 region has 14 residues. The CDR3 nucleotides read TGTGCCAGCAGTTACACAGGGATGAATTCACCCCTCCACTTT. Translation: CASSYTGMNSPLHF.

Worth noting for this clonotype: Because it lacks the conserved phenylalanine or tryptophan at the end, this CDR3 is likely a read error. This chain links TRBV20-1 with TRBJ2-1, with TRBD2 identical over 10 bases. This CDR3 has 15 residues. Trimming took 7 bases from V and 3 from J; bases not matched to a gene: 9. CDR1 is DFQATT and CDR2 is SNEGSKA in the germline V gene (reference sequence). In DNA, the CDR3 is TGCAGTGTGGCTAGCGGGAGCCTACACTACAATGAGCAGTTCCTC. This gives the protein CSVASGSLHYNEQFL.

V and J are TRBV5-4 and TRBJ2-5, with D hard to call. The CDR3 runs to 13 residues. Germline-derived CDR1 and CDR2 are SGHNT and YYREEE (reference sequence). The germline V and J ends were trimmed by 0 bases and 4 bases, with 7 bases remaining between them. The CDR3 bases are TGTGCCAGCAGCTTGGAGTTCCGAGAGACCCAGTACTTC. Translating it yields CASSLEFRETQYF.

This chain joins TRBV20-1 and TRBJ2-7; 7 nucleotides agree with TRBD2. The CDR3 consists of 13 residues. Trimming took 2 bases from V and 3 from J; bases not matched to a gene: 4. From germline, CDR1 is DFQATT and CDR2 SNEGSKA (reference sequence). CDR3 in amino acids: CSARWLAVYEQYF. CDR3 sequence (DNA): TGCAGTGCTAGATGGCTAGCGGTCTACGAGCAGTACTTC.

The chain has TRBV24-1 and TRBJ1-1; D is undetermined. There are 13 residues in the CDR3. Trimming cost V 0 bases and J 11 bases, with 12 bases left between them. CDR1 and CDR2 (germline): KGHDR, SFDVKD. The CDR3 protein is CATSDLLHEKAFF. DNA of the CDR3: TGTGCCACCAGTGATTTGCTCCATGAAAAGGCTTTCTTT.

V gene TRBV5-5 combines with J gene TRBJ2-5; TRBD1 matches 7 bases. The germline V gene encodes CDR1 SGHKS and CDR2 YYEKEE (reference sequence). V trimming: 6 bases; J trimming: 4 bases; junction bases outside the gene matches: 9. The CDR3 is 14 amino acids. The CDR3, as DNA: TGTGCCAGCATCCTTGGTAGGGGGCGAGAGACCCAGTACTTC. Translating it yields CASILGRGRETQYF.

By share of the sample, this clonotype is medium-sized (0.01 to 0.1%). The chain combines TRBV20-1 with TRBJ2-5, with 13 bases identical to TRBD2. The CDR3 runs to 16 residues. Germline CDR1 and CDR2: DFQATT and SNEGSKA (reference sequence). The ends lost 6 bases at V and 6 bases at J; junction bases unmatched: 13. The CDR3 region has the DNA TGCAGTGCCGATCCCCTTGGACTAGCGGGAGTCCAGACCCAGTACTTC. Translating it yields CSADPLGLAGVQTQYF.

This chain uses TRBV20-1 with TRBJ2-1, with unresolved D. This CDR3 has 13 residues. Germline CDR1 and CDR2: DFQATT and SNEGSKA (reference sequence). Trimming removed 5 bases from V and 9 bases from J, with 17 bases in between. The CDR3 loop reads CSAADSRPGEQFF. The CDR3 DNA follows: TGCAGTGCTGCCGACTCCCGTCCGGGTGAGCAGTTCTTC.

The chain has TRBV28 and TRBJ1-6; possibly TRBD1 for D (6 bases). Looked up from germline, CDR1 is MDHEN and CDR2 is SYDVKM. Deletions cut 5 bases from V and 7 bases from J, with 21 bases between. This CDR3 contains 17 residues. CDR3 in amino acids: CASSRTQVGGGNSPLHF. The CDR3 DNA reads as TGTGCCAGCAGTCGCACCCAGGTCGGGGGGGGCAATTCACCCCTCCACTTT. Looking up the rest from reference TRBV28 and TRBJ1-6 gives the full variable domain: DVKVTQSSRYLVKRTGEKVFLECVQDMDHENMFWYRQDPGLGLRLIYFSYDVKMKEKGDIPEGYSVSREKKERFSLILESASTNQTSMYLCASSRTQVGGGNSPLHFGNGTRLTVT.

This clonotype was detected a few times. V usage is TRBV7-3 and J usage is TRBJ1-2; unclear D gene. The CDR3 has 14 amino acids. Germline CDR1 is SGHTA and CDR2 is FQGTGA. V shed 5 bases and J shed 1 base, with 11 bases lying between them. CDR3 coding DNA: TGTGCCAGCAGCCCGACCGGGGATAACTATGGCTACACCTTC. It yields the protein CASSPTGDNYGYTF.